This T cell receptor beta chain was identified in a study of T cells after yellow fever vaccination. Notes on the study in general: The bulk population could contribute abundant contaminating clonotypes to FACS-sorted repertoires. Clonotype sharing between CD4 and CD8 compartments was small.

The CDR3 spans 14 residues. V was clipped by 2 bases and J by 7 bases, with 12 bases between them. Per the germline V gene, CDR1 is DFQATT and CDR2 is SNEGSKA (reference sequence). For this clonotype: As yet, its antigen is unknown.

TCRdb processed the 5' RACE reads anew with MiXCR; each CDR3 protein has one entry. This table has hundreds of thousands of distinct CDR3 sequences, about 3.5% appearing once. This specimen was PBMCs, taken on the day of the yellow fever booster vaccination. The TCR sequence derives from a man younger than 30 who received the YFV17D yellow fever vaccine. The V call is TRBV20-1, the J call TRBJ1-6, with D possibly matching TRBD1 (5 bases). CDR3 nucleotide sequence: TGCAGTGCTAGATTGGTAGGGACGAATTCACCCCTCCACTTT. It yields the protein CSARLVGTNSPLHF.